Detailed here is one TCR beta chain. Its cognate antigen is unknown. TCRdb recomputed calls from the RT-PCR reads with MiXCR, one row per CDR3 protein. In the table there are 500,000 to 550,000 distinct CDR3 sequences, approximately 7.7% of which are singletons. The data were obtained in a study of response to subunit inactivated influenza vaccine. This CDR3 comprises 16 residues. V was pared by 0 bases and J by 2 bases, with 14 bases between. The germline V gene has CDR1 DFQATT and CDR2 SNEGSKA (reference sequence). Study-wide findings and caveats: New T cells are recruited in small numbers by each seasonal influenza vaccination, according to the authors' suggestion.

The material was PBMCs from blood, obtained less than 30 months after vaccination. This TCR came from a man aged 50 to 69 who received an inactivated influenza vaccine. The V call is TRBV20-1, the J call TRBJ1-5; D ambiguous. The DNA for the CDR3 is TGCAGTGCTAGAGATCTTACCCTACATGGCAATCAGCCCCAGCATTTT. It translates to CSARDLTLHGNQPQHF.